The 8 T cell receptor beta chains given below trace back to one sample, sequenced in a study of cytomegalovirus exposure and HLA in healthy donors. In the PCR, 60 Vbeta and 13 Jbeta primers were used. The data were produced by immunoSEQ multiplex PCR, yet TCRdb's version contains in-frame clones alone and is incomplete. The table includes around 95,000 clones, under 80% detected once. Sequenced: PBMCs. These receptors came from a man in his thirties or forties in good health and CMV-seropositive.

J is TRBJ1-5 and V is TRBV7-2; a possible D gene is TRBD1 (5 bases). Trimming took 4 bases from V and 9 from J, leaving 19 bases between them. Germline values: CDR1 SGHTA, CDR2 FQGNSA. The CDR3 contains 15 residues. The chain's CDR3 is CASSWRRQGGLPQHF. In nucleotides, the CDR3 is TGTGCCAGCAGCTGGCGGCGGCAGGGTGGGTTGCCCCAGCATTTT. Looking up the rest from reference TRBV7-2 and TRBJ1-5 gives the full variable domain: GAGVSQSPSNKVTEKGKDVELRCDPISGHTALYWYRQSLGQGLEFLIYFQGNSAPDKSGLPSDRFSAERTGGSVSTLTIQRTQQEDSAVYLCASSWRRQGGLPQHFGDGTRLSIL.

The CDR3 coding sequence is TGTGCCAGCAGTCCCCGGGACAGTTCGTACTATGGCTACACCTTC. This sequence encodes CASSPRDSSYYGYTF. This sequence joins TRBV27 and TRBJ1-2; 7 bases are a match to TRBD1. The CDR3 runs to 15 residues. The V gene's germline CDR1 is MNHEY and CDR2 SMNVEV (reference sequence). The junction had 9 bases not matched to a gene; V was cut back by 5 bases and J by 3 bases.

The V gene is TRBV29-1, the J gene TRBJ1-1; tentatively, D is TRBD1 (6 bases). V lost 4 bases and J 5 bases, leaving 17 bases between the germline ends. The germline gives CDR1 SQVTM, CDR2 ANQGSEA. The CDR3 consists of 14 residues. CDR3 bases: TGCAGCGTTGCCAACAGGGCTCGGGAAACTGAAGCTTTCTTT. Encoded protein: CSVANRARETEAFF.

The chain recombines TRBV4-1 with TRBJ2-5; 12 nucleotides line up with TRBD2. J lost 5 bases, V lost 1 base, and 8 bases had no gene match. CDR3 length: 17 residues. The germline CDR1 and CDR2 sequences are MGHRA and YSYEKL. CDR3 coding DNA: TGCGCCAGCAGCCAAGGGGCTAGCGGGGGGGAAGGGGAGACCCAGTACTTC. Its translation is CASSQGASGGEGETQYF.

V and J are TRBV5-1 and TRBJ2-5; TRBD2 is a possible D gene (6 bases). The CDR3 length is 14 residues. Trimming shortened V by 6 bases and J by 2 bases, and 14 bases separated the two germline ends. Per the germline V gene, CDR1 is SGHRS and CDR2 is YFSETQ. In nucleotides, the CDR3 is TGCGCCAGCACCCTCTTGGGGAGGCAAGAGACCCAGTACTTC. Protein product: CASTLLGRQETQYF. Complete variable domain (other parts from reference TRBV5-1 and TRBJ2-5): KAGVTQTPRYLIKTRGQQVTLSCSPISGHRSVSWYQQTPGQGLQFLFEYFSETQRNKGNFPGRFSGRQFSNSRSEMNVSTLELGDSALYLCASTLLGRQETQYFGPGTRLLVL.

V is TRBV5-1 and J is TRBJ1-1, with D hard to call. This CDR3 region has 16 residues. CDR1 and CDR2 (germline): SGHRS, YFSETQ. V dropped 4 bases and J dropped 0 bases, with 16 bases sitting between them. In nucleotides, the CDR3 is TGCGCCAGCAGCCCCAACCGAGGGCAGGTGAACACTGAAGCTTTCTTT. It codes for CASSPNRGQVNTEAFF. Complete variable domain (other parts from reference TRBV5-1 and TRBJ1-1): KAGVTQTPRYLIKTRGQQVTLSCSPISGHRSVSWYQQTPGQGLQFLFEYFSETQRNKGNFPGRFSGRQFSNSRSEMNVSTLELGDSALYLCASSPNRGQVNTEAFFGQGTRLTVV.

The chain carries TRBV9 and TRBJ1-2; D is uncertain. The CDR3 covers 15 residues. The V end was cut by 4 bases, the J end by 4 bases, with 17 bases between. Germline assignment: CDR1 SGDLS and CDR2 YYNGEE. CDR3 amino acids: CASSPRPIQSYGYTF. The CDR3 nucleotides are TGTGCCAGCAGCCCCCGTCCCATACAGTCCTATGGCTACACCTTC. The complete variable domain, with remaining parts taken from reference TRBV9 and TRBJ1-2, reads DSGVTQTPKHLITATGQRVTLRCSPRSGDLSVYWYQQSLDQGLQFLIQYYNGEERAKGNILERFSAQQFPDLHSELNLSSLELGDSALYFCASSPRPIQSYGYTFGSGTRLTVV.

By its share, this clone is medium-sized. V usage is TRBV4-3 and J usage is TRBJ2-7; 11 bases align to TRBD2. The CDR3 length is 19 residues. Unmatched junction bases numbered 16, after V lost 0 bases and J lost 6 bases. Per germline, CDR1 LGHNA and CDR2 YSLEER. The CDR3 region has the DNA TGCGCCAGCAGCCAAGAGGCGGTAGGGGCGACTAGCGGGGAACGCGAGCAGTACTTC. This translates into CASSQEAVGATSGEREQYF.